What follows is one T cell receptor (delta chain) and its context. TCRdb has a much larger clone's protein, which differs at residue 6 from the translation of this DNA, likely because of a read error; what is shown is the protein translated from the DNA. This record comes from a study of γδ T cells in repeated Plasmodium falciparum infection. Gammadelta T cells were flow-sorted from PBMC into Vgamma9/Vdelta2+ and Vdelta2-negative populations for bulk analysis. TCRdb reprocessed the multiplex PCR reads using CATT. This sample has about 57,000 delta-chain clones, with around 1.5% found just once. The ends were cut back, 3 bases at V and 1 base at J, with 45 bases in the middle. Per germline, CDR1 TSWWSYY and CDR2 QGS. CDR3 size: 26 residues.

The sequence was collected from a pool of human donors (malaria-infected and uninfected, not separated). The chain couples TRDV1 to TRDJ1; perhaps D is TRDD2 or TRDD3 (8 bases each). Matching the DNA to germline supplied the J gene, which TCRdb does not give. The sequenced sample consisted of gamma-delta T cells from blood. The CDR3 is CALGDATSGSHFLRFKLGVSTDKLIF. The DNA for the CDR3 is TGTGCTCTTGGGGATGCTACTTCGGGGAGCCACTTCCTACGTTTTAAACTGGGGGTCTCCACCGATAAACTCATCTTT.